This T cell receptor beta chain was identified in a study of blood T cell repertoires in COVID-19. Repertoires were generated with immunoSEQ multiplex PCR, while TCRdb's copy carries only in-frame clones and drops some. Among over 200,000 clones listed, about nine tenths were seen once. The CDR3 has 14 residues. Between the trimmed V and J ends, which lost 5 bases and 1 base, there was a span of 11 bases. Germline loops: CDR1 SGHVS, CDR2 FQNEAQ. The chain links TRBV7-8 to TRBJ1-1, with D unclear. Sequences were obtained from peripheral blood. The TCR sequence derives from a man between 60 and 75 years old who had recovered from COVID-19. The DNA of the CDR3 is TGTGCCAGCAGCCTAATGTCCGGGAACACTGAAGCTTTCTTT. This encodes CASSLMSGNTEAFF.